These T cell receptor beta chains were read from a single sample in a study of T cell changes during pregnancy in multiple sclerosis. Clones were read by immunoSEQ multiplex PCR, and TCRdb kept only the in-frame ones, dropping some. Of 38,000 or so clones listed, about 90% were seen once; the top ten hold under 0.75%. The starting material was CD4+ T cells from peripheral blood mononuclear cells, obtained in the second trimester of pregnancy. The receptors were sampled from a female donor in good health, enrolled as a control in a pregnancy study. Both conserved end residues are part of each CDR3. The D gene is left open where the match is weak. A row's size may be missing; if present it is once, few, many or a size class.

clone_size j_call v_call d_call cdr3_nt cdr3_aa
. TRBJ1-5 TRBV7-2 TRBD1 TGTGCCAGCAGCCCCCGGACAGGGCAGAATCAGCCCCAGCATTTT CASSPRTGQNQPQHF
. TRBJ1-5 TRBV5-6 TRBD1 TGTGCCAGCAGCTATACGACAGGGGGCGCAGGAAGCAATCAGCCCCAGCATTTT CASSYTTGGAGSNQPQHF
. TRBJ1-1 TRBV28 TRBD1 TGTGCCAGCAATTACCGGGGGACAGCTAAGCGGGAAGCTTTCTTT CASNYRGTAKREAFF
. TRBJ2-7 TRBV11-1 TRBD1 TGTGCCAGCAGCTTAGAGGCCAGGGGGATTTACGAGCAGTACTTC CASSLEARGIYEQYF
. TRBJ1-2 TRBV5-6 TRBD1 TGTGCCAGCAGCTTGCTCCAGGGGGCGCAGGACAACGGCTACACCTTC CASSLLQGAQDNGYTF
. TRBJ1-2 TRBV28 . TGTGCCAGCAGTTTTACAGAGTATGGCTACACCTTC CASSFTEYGYTF
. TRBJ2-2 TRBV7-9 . TGTGCCAGCAACACTGGACAGTACACCGGGGAGCTGTTTTTT CASNTGQYTGELFF
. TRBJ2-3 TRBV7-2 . TGTGCCAGCAGCCCGCGTCGCCCTAGGGGGGGCCTAGATACGCAGTATTTT CASSPRRPRGGLDTQYF
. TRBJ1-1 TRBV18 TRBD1 TGTGCCAGCTCAGTAACAGGGGATCCCACTGAAGCTTTCTTT CASSVTGDPTEAFF
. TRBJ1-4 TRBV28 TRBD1 TGTGCCAGCAGTTTGACAGGGACTAATGAAAAACTGTTTTTT CASSLTGTNEKLFF
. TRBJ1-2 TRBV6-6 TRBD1 TGTGCCAGCAGTTACTCGGACAGGCGCTATGGCTACACCTTC CASSYSDRRYGYTF
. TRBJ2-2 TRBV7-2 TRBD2 TGTGCCAGCAGCCCCCGGGCGGGGGGTTTCACCGGGGAGCTGTTTTTT CASSPRAGGFTGELFF
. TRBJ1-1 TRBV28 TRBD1 TGTGCCAGCAAGACAGGGGGCCACACTGAAGCTTTCTTT CASKTGGHTEAFF
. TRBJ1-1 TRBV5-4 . TGTGCCAGCAGCTTGAGTGCGGGGGCGCAGGGCACTGAAGCTTTCTTT CASSLSAGAQGTEAFF
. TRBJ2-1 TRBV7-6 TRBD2 TGTGCCAGCAGCCTTTCTAGCGGGGGACCCTACAATGAGCAGTTCTTC CASSLSSGGPYNEQFF
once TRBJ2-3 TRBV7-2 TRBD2 TGTGCCAGCAGCTTAGCCTCCTCTAGCGGGGGCCCCACAGATACGCAGTATTTT CASSLASSSGGPTDTQYF
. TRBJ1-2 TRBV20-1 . TGCAGTGCTAATTCCTACTATGGCTACACCTTC CSANSYYGYTF
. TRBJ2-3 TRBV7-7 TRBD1 TGTGCTAGCAGCTTAGGTCGACAGGGCCCCACAGATACGCAGTATTTT CASSLGRQGPTDTQYF
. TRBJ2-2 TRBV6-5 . TGTGCCAGCAGCGGCCGACGGGACACCGGGGAGCTGTTTTTT CASSGRRDTGELFF
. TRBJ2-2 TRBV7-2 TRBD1 TGTGCCAGCAGCTTATCCCTACAGGGGGCGAGAGCCGGGGAGCTGTTTTTT CASSLSLQGARAGELFF
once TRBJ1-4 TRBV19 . TGTGCCAGTAGTATAGGGCGGGGGAATGAAAAACTGTTTTTT CASSIGRGNEKLFF
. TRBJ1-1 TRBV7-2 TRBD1 TGTGCCAGCAGCCGAACTGGACAGGGGGGACCAGCCACTGAAGCTTTCTTT CASSRTGQGGPATEAFF
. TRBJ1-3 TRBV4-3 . TGCGCCAGCAGCCAAGATTCCAGCTCTGGAAACACCATATATTTT CASSQDSSSGNTIYF
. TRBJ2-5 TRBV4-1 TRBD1 TGCGCCAGCAGCCAAGGTGACAGGGGAAGAATGGAGACCCAGTACTTC CASSQGDRGRMETQYF